This paragraph reports one T cell receptor beta chain. What it binds is unknown. TCRdb re-called the reads with MiXCR, one entry per CDR3 protein. The table lists about 190,000 distinct CDR3 sequences, roughly 27% of them singletons. This sample stems from a study of T cell repertoires in cytomegalovirus infection. On the study more broadly: It can be stated that public TCR beta signatures indicated CMV infection as well as a matching HLA type.

Trimming took off 5 bases at V and 0 bases at J, with 17 bases between the two ends. The germline CDR1 and CDR2 sequences are MNHNS and SASEGT. The CDR3 runs 16 residues. Study results and limitations: HLA-C-restricted CMV-specific TCR beta clonotypes prevailed in the ex vivo response. Summed public TCR beta family frequency identified CMV carriers bearing the relevant HLA.

The specimen was PBMCs. This sequence was found in a human donor in good health (CMV status not recorded). Some clones in this sample may be carry-over from other donors' samples. The chain is built from TRBV6-1 and TRBJ2-7, with no clear D. CDR3 coding DNA: TGTGCCAGCAGTTACGATTCGGGCCTGAGCTCCTACGAGCAGTACTTC. This gives the protein CASSYDSGLSSYEQYF.